This paragraph reports one T cell receptor (beta chain). It lacks a known antigen. No clone much larger than this one lies a single base away; base qualities are absent. The data were taken from a study of T cell changes during pregnancy in multiple sclerosis (dated by TCRdb to the late 2010s). Turning to the overall study: In women with multiple sclerosis, the researchers looked at how the T cell repertoire shifted as pregnancy progressed.

The CDR3 measures 14 amino acids from cysteine to phenylalanine. The DNA shown is the 42-base CDR3, in frame from base 1. Cut back by 0 bases and 1 base, the V and J ends lie 4 bases apart. According to the germline V gene, CDR1 reads SGHRS and CDR2 reads YFSETQ. The library was made by the immunoSEQ multiplex PCR assay. The clones in this table, taken by TCRdb from immuneACCESS, are in-frame only. Not every clone is retained; where verified, under half of the shortfall comes from an unresolved V gene, and the cause of the rest is unknown. This sample has about 110,000 clones in its table, and 80% to 95% of those were observed once. The ten largest clonotypes hold roughly 1.5% of the sample.

The sample consisted of peripheral blood, taken after pregnancy. The sequence is built from TRBV5-1 and TRBJ2-2; the D gene is not confidently resolved. The sequence was collected from a female donor with multiple sclerosis, enrolled in a pregnancy study. The CDR3 here reads CASSLGGNTGELFF. The nucleotides read TGCGCCAGCAGCTTGGGCGGGAACACCGGGGAGCTGTTTTTT. This CDR3, with the reference TRBV5-1 and TRBJ2-2 proteins standing in past its ends, gives the full variable domain KAGVTQTPRYLIKTRGQQVTLSCSPISGHRSVSWYQQTPGQGLQFLFEYFSETQRNKGNFPGRFSGRQFSNSRSEMNVSTLELGDSALYLCASSLGGNTGELFFGEGSRLTVL.